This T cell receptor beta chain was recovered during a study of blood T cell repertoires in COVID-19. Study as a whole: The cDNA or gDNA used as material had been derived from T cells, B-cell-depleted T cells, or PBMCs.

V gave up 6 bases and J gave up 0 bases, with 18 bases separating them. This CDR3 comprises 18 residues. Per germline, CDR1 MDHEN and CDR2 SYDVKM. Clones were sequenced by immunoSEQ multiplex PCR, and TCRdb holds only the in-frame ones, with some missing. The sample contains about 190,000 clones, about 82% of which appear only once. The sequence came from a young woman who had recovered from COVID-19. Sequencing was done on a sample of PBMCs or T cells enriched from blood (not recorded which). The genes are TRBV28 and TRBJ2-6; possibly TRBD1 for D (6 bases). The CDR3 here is CASRHQGSGSSGANVLTF. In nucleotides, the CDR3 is TGTGCCAGCAGGCATCAGGGGTCCGGAAGCTCTGGGGCCAACGTCCTGACTTTC. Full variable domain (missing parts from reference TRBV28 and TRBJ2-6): DVKVTQSSRYLVKRTGEKVFLECVQDMDHENMFWYRQDPGLGLRLIYFSYDVKMKEKGDIPEGYSVSREKKERFSLILESASTNQTSMYLCASRHQGSGSSGANVLTFGAGSRLTVL.